Sequencing of this T cell receptor beta chain was carried out in a study of cytomegalovirus exposure and HLA in healthy donors. Study conclusions and caveats: Per a later analysis, 18,000 or so TCR beta sequences showed association with HLA alleles at 0.05 false discovery rate.

Concerning this clone itself: No antigen is known for it.

In the PCR, 60 Vbeta and 13 Jbeta primers were used. Generated by immunoSEQ multiplex PCR, the TCRdb table keeps only in-frame clones and is missing some. The sample shows tens of thousands of clones, 65% to 80% of them seen only once. CDR3 length: 13 amino acids. The germline gives CDR1 LNHDA, CDR2 SQIVND (reference sequence). V lost 8 bases, J lost 8 bases, and 10 bases stayed unmatched. The clonotype comes from a man between 25 and 39 years old in good health and CMV-seronegative. This chain connects TRBV19 to TRBJ1-2, with 8 bases that match TRBD1. Sequencing used PBMCs. In DNA, the CDR3 is TGTGCCAGTCTCCCAGGACAGGGCCGCGGCTACACCTTC. Amino acid sequence: CASLPGQGRGYTF.